This entry describes one T cell receptor (beta chain). Amplification of TCR beta CDR3 regions was performed using RNA transcripts as template. A set of HTBI primers served as the primers for a first-round RT-PCR of the TCR CDR3. TCRdb analysed the multiplex PCR reads with MiXCR anew, one entry per CDR3 protein. Of around 200,000 distinct CDR3 sequences listed, about 16% were seen once; the top ten hold just under 45%. Calling Graves' hyperthyroidism stable meant ophthalmopathy did not progress within 18 months. This sample stems from a study of T cells in Graves' hyperthyroidism and ophthalmopathy. V trimming: 4 bases; J trimming: 4 bases; junction bases outside the gene matches: 6. From germline, CDR1 is SGHRS and CDR2 YFSETQ. This CDR3 has 15 residues.

Sequences were obtained from blood. The TCR comes from a man aged 35-49 years with Graves' hyperthyroidism. The chain carries TRBV5-1 and TRBJ2-2; TRBD1 aligns across 8 bases. DNA of the CDR3: TGCGCCAGCAGCGTGGGGACAGGCCTCACCGGGGAGCTGTTTTTT. It encodes CASSVGTGLTGELFF.